Listed here is a single T cell receptor (beta chain). Its antigen is not identified. CDR3 length equals 16 residues. Germline loops: CDR1 MNHEY, CDR2 SMNVEV (reference sequence). Trimming took 7 bases from V and 0 from J, leaving 13 bases between them. Data came from immunoSEQ multiplex PCR; TCRdb stores just in-frame clones and leaves some out. This sample has approximately 190,000 clones; 90% to 95% occur once, and the top ten carry roughly 0.99%. The source of the sample is a study of T cell responses to AZD1222 COVID-19 vaccine. General study results and limits: Targeting of unmutated variant regions was reportedly seen in nearly half of spike-specific TCRs. AZD1222 recipients seropositive at baseline numbered only six or seven. No repertoire was sampled before or during the peak T cell response, only after it. Donors in the cohort were predominantly white British and more often female, and clonal diversity was possibly underestimated.

V usage is TRBV27 and J usage is TRBJ1-6, with D uncertain. This TCR derives from an adult who received the AZD1222 COVID-19 vaccine. The starting material was peripheral blood, obtained 28 days after the second AZD1222 dose. CDR3 loop: CASNTWGSSYNSPLHF. Here the CDR3 DNA reads TGTGCCAGCAACACATGGGGAAGCTCCTATAATTCACCCCTCCACTTT.